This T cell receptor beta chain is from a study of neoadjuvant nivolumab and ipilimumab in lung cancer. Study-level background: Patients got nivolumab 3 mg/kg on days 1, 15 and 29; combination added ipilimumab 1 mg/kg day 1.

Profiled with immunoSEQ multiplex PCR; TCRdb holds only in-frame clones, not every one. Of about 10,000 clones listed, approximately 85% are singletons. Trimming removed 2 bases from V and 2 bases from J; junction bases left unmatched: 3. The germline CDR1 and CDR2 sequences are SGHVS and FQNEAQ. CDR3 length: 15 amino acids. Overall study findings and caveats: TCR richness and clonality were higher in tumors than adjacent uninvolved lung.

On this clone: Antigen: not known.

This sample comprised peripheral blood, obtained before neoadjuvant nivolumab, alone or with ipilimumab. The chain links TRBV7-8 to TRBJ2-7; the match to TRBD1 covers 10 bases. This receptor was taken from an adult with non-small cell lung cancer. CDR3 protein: CASSLRGQGAYEQYF. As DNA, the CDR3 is TGTGCCAGCAGCTTACGAGGACAGGGGGCCTACGAGCAGTACTTC.